This T cell receptor (beta chain) appears in the sequencing data of a study of blood T cell repertoires in COVID-19. V trimming: 0 bases; J trimming: 3 bases; junction bases outside the gene matches: 1. Germline V gene lookup returns CDR1 MNHEY and CDR2 SVGAGI. This CDR3 comprises 16 residues. Profiled with immunoSEQ multiplex PCR; TCRdb holds only in-frame clones, not every one. The sample contains about 350,000 clones, 70% to 90% of which appear only once. This sequence originates from a woman aged 60-70 years with COVID-19, enrolled during active disease. V gene TRBV6-5 combines with J gene TRBJ2-3, with 12 bases lining up with TRBD2. Sequencing input: peripheral blood. For the CDR3, the DNA is TGTGCCAGCAGTTACTCGACTAGCGGGGGTACAGATACGCAGTATTTT. Amino acids: CASSYSTSGGTDTQYF.